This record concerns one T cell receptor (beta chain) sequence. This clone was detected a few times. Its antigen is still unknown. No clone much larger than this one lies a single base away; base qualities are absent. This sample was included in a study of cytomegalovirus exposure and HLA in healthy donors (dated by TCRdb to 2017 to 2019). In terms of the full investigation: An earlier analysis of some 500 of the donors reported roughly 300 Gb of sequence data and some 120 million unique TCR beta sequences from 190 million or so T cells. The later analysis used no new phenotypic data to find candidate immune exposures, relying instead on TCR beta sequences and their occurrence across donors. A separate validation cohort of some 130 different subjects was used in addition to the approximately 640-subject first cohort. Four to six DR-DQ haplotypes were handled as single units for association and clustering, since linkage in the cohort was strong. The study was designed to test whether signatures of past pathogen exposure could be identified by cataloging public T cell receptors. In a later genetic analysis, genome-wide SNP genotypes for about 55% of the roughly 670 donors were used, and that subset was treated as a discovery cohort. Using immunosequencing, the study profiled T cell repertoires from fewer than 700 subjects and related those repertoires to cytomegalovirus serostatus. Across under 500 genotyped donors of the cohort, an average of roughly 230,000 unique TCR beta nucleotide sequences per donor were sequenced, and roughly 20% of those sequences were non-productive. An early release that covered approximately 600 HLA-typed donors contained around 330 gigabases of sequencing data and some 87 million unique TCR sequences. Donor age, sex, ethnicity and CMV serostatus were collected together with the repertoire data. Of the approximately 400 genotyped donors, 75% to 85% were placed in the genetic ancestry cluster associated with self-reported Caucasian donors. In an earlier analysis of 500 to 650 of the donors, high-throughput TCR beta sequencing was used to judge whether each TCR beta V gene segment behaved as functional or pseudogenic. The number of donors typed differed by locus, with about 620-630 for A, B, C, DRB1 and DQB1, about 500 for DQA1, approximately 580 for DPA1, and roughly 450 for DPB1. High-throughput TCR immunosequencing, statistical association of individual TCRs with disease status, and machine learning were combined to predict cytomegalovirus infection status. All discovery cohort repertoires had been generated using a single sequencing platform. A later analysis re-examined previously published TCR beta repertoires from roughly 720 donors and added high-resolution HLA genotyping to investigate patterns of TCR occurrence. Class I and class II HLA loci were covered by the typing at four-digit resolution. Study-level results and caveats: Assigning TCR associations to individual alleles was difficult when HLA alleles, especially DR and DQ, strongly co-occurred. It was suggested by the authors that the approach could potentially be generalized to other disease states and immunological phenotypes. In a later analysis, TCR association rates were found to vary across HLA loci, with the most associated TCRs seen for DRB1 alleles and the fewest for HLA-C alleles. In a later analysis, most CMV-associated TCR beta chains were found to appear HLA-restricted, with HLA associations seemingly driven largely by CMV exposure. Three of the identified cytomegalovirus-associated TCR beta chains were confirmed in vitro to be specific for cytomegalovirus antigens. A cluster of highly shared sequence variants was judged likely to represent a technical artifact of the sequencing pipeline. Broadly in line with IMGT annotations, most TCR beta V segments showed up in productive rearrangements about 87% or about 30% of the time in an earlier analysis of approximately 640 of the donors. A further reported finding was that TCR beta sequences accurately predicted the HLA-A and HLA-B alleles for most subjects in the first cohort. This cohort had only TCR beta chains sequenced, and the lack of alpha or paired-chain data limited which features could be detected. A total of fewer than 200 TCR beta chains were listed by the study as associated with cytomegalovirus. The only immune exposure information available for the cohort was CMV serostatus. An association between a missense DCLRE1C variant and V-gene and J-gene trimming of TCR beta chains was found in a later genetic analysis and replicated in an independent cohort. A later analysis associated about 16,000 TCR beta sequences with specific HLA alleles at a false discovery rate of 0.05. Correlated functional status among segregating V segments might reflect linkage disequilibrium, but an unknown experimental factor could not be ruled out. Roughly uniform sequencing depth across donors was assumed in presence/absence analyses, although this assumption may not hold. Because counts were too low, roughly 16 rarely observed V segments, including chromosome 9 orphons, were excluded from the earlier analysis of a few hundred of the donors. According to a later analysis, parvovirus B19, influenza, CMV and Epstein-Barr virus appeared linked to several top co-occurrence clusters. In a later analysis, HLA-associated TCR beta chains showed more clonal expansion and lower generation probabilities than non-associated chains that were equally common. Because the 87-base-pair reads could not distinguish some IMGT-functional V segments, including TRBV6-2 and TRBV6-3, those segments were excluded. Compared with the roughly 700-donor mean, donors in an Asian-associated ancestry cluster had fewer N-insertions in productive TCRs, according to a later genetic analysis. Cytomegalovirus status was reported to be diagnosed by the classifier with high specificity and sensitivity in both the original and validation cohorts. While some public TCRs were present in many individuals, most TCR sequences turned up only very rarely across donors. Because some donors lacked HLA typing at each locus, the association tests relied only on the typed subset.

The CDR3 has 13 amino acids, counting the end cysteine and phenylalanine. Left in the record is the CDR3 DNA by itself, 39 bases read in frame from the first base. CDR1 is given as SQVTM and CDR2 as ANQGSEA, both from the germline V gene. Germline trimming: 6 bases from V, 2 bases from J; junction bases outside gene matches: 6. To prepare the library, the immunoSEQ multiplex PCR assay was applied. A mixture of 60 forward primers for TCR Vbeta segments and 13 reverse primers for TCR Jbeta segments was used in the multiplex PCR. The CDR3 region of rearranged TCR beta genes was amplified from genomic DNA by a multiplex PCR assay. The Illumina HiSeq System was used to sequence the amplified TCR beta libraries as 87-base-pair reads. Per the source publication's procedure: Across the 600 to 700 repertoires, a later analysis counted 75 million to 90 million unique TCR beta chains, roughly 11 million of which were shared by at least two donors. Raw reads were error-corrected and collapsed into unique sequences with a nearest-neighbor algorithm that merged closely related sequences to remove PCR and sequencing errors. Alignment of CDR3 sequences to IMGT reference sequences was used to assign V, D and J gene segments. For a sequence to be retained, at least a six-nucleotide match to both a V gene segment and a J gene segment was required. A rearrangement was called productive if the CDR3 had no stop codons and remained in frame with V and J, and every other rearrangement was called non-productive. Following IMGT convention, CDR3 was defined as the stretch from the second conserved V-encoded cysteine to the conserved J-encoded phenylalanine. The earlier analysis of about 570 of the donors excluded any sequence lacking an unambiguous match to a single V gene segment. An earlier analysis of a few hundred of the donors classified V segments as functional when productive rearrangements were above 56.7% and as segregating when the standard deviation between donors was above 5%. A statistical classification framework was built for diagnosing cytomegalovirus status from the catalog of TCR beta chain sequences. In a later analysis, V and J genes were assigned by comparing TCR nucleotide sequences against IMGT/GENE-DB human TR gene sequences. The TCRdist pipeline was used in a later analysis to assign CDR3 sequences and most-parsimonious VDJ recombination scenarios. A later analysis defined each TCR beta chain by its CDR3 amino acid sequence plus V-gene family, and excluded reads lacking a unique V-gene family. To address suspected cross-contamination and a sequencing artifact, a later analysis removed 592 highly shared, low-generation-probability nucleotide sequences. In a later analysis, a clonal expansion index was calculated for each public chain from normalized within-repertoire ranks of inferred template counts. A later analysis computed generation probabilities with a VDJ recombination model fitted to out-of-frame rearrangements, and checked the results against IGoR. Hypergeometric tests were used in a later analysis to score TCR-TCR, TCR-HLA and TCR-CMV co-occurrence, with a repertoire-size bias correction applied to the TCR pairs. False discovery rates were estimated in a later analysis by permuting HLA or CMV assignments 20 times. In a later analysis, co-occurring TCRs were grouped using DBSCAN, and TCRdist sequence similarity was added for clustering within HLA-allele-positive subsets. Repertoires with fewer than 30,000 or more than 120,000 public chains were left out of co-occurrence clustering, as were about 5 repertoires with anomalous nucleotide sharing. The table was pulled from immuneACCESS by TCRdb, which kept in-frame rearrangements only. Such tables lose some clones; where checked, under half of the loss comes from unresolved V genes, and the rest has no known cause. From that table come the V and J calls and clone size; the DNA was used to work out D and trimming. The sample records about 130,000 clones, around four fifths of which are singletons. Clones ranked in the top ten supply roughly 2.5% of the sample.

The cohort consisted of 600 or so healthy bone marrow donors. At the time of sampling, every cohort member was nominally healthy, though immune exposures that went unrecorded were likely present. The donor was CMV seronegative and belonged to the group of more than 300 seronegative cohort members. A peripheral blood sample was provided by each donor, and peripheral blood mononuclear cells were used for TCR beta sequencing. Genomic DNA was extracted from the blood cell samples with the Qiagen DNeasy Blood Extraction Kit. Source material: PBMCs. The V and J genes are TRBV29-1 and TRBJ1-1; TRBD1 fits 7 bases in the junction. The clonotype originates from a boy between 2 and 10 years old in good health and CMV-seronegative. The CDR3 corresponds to CSVPGQTNTEAFF. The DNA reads TGCAGCGTCCCGGGACAGACTAACACTGAAGCTTTCTTT.